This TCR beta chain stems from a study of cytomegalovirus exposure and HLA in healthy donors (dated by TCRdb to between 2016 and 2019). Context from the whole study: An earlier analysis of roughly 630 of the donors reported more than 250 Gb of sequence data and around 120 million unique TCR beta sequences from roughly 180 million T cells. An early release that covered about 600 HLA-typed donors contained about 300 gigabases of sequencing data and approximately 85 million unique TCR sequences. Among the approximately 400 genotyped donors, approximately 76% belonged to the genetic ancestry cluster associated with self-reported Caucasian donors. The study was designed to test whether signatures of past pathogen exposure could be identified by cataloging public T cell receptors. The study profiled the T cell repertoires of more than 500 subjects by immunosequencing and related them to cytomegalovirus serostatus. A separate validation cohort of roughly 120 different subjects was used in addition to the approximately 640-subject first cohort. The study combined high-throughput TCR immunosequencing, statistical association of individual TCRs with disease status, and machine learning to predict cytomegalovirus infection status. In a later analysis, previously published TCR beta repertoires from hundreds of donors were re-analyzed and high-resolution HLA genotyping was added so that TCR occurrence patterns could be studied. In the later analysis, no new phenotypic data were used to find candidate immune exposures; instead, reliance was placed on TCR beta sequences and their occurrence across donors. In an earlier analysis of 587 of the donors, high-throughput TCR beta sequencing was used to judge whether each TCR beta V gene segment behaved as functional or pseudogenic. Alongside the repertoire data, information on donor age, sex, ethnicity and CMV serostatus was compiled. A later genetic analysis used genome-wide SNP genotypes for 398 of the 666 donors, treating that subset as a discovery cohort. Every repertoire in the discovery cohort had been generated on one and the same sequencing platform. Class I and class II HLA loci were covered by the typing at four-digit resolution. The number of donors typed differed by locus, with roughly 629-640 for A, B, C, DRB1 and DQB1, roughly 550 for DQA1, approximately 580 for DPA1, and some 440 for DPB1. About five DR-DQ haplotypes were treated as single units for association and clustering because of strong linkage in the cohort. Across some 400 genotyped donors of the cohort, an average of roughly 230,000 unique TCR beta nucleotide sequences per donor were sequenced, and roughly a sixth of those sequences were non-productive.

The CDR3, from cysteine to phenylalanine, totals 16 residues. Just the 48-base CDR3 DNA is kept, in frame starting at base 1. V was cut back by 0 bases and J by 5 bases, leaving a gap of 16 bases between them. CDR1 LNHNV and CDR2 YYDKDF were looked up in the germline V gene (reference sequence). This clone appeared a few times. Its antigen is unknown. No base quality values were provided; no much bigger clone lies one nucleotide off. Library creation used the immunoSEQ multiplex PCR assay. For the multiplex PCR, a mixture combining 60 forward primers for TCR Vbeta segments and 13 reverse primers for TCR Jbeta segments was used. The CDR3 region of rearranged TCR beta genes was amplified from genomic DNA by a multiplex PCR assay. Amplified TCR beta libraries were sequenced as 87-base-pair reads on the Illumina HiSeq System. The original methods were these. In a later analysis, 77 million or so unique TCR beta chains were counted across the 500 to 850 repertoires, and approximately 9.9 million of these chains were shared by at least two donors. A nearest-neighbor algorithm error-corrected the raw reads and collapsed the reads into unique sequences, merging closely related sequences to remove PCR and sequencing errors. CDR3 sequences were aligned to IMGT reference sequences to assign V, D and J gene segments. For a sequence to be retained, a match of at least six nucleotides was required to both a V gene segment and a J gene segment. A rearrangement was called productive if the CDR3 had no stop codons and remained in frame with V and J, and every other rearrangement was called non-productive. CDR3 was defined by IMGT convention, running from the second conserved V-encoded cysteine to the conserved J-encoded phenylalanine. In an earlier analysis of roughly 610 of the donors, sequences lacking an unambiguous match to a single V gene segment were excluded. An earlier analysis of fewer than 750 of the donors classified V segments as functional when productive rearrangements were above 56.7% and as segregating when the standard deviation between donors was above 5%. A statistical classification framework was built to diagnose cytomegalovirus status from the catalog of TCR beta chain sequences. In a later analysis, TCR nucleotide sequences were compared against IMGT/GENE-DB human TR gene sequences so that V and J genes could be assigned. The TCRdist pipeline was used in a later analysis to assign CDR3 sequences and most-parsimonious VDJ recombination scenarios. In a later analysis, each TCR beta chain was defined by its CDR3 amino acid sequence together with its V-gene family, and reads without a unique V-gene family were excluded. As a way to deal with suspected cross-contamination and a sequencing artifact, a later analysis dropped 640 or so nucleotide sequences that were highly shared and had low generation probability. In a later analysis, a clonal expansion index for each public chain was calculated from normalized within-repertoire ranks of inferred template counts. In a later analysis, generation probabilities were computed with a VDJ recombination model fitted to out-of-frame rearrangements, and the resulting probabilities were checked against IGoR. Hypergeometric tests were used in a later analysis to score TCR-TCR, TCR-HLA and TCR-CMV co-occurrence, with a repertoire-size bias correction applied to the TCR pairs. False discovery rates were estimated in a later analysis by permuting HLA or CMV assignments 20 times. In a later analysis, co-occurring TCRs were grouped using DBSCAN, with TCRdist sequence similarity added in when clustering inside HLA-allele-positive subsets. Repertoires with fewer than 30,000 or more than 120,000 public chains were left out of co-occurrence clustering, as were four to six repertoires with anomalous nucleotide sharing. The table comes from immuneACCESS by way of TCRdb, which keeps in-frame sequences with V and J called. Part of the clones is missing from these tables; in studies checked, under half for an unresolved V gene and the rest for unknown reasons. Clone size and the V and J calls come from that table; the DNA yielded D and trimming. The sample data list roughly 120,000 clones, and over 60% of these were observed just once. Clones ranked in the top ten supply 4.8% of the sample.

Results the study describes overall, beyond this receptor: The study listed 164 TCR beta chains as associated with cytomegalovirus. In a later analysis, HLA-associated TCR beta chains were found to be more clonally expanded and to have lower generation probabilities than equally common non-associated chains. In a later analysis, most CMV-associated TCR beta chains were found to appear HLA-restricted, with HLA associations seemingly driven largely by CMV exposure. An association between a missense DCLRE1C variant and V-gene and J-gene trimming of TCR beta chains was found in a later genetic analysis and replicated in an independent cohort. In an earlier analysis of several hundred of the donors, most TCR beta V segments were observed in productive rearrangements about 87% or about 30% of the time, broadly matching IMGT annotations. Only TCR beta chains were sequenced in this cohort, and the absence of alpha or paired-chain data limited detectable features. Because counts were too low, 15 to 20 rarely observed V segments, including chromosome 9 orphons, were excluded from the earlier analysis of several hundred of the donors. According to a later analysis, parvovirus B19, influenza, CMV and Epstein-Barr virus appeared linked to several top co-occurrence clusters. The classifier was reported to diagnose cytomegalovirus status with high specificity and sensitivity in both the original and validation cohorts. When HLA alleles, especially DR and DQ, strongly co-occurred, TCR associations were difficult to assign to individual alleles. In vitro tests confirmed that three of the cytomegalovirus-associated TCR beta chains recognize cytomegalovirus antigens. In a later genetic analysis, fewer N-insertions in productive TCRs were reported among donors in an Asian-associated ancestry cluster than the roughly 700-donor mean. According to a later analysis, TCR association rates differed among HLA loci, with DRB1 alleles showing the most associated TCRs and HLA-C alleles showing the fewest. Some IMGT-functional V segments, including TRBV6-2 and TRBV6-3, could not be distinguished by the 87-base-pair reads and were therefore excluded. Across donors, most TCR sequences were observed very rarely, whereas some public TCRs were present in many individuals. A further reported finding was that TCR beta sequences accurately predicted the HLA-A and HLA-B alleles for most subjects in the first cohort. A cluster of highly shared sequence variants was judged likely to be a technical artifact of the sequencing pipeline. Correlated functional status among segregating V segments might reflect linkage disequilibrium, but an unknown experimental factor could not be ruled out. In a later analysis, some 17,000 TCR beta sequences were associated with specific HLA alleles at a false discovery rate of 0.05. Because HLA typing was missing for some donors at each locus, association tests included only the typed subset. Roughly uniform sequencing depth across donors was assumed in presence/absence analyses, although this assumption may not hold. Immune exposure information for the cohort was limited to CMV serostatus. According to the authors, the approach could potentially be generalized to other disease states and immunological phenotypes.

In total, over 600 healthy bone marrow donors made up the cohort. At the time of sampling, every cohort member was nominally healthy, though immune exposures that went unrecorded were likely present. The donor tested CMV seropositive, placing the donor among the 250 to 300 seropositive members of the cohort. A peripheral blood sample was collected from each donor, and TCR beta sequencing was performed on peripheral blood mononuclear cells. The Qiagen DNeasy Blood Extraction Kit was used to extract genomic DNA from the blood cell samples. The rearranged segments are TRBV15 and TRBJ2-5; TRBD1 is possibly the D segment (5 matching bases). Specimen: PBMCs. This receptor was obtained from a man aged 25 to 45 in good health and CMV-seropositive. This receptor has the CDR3 CATSREIPGFGETQYF. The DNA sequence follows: TGTGCCACCAGCAGAGAAATCCCAGGGTTTGGGGAGACCCAGTACTTC.